This TCR beta chain was profiled in a study of T cells in Graves' hyperthyroidism and ophthalmopathy. Study-level findings and limits: Also found in blood were most expanded thyroid clonotypes above 0.001.

The CDR3 extends over 15 amino acids. The V and J ends lost 5 bases and 8 bases, in that order; junction bases with no gene match: 5. Germline V lookup: CDR1 SGHTA, CDR2 FQGNSA. Each person with ophthalmopathy scored at least 3 on the Clinical Activity Score, reached NOSPECS grade 4 or higher, and had been ill under 3 months. Exclusion of patients followed from uncontrolled infection, other autoimmune disease, pregnancy or lactation. Isolation of PBMCs was performed on about 9.9 ml fresh peripheral blood. The count of this clonotype is one. The antigen is undetermined. RNA transcripts were the template for amplifying TCR beta CDR3 regions. HTBI primers were employed in a first-round RT-PCR of the TCR CDR3. Via MiXCR, TCRdb re-called the multiplex PCR reads, giving one row per CDR3 protein. The sample lists 500,000 to 550,000 distinct CDR3 sequences, 20% occurring once.

Specimen: blood. The chain uses TRBV7-2 and TRBJ2-1, with 14 positions matching TRBD2. This clonotype originated in a middle-aged man with Graves' ophthalmopathy. Written as DNA, the CDR3 is TGTGCCAGCAGCCGACTAGCGGGAGGGCCGTATGAGCAGTTCTTC. Translated, it gives CASSRLAGGPYEQFF.